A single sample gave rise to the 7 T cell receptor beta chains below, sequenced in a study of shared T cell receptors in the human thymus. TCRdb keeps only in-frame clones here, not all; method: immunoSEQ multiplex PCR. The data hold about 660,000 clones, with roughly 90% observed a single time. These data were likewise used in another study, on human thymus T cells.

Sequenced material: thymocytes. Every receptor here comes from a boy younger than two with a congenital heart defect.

The CDR3 region is CASSQGAIHNEQFF. The CDR3, as DNA: TGTGCCAGCAGCCAAGGGGCTATCCACAATGAGCAGTTCTTC. The chain has TRBV4-2 and TRBJ2-1; no definite D call. The CDR3 runs to 14 residues. The ends were cut back, 1 base at V and 5 bases at J, with 9 bases in the middle. The V gene's germline CDR1 is LGHNA and CDR2 YNFKEQ.

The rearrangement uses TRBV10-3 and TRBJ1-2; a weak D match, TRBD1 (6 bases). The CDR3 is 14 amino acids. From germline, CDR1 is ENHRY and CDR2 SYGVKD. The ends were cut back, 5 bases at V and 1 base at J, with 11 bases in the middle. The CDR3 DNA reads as TGTGCCATCAGTTTAACGGACAGTAACTATGGCTACACCTTC. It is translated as CAISLTDSNYGYTF.

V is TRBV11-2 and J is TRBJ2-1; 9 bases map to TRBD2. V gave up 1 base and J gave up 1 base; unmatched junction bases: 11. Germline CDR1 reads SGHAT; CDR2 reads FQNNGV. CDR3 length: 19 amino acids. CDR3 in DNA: TGTGCCAGCAGCTTAGTTCCCCATGGGGGACTAGCATCCTACAATGAGCAGTTCTTC. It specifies CASSLVPHGGLASYNEQFF.

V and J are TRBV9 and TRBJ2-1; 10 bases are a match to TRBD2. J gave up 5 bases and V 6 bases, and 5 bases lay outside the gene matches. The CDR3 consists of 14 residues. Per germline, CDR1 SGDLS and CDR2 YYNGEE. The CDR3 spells CASNPGLADNEQFF. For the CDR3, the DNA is TGTGCCAGCAACCCCGGACTAGCGGACAATGAGCAGTTCTTC.

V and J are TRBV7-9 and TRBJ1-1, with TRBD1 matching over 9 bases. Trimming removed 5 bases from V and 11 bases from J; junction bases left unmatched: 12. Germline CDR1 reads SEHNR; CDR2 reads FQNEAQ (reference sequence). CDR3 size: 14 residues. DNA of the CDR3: TGTGCCAGCAGCCCTAGGGGACAGGGCCCCGCGGCTTTCTTT. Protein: CASSPRGQGPAAFF.

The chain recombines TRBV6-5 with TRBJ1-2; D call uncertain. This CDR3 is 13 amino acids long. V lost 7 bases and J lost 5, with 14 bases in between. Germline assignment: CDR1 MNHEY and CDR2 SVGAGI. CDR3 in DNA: TGTGCCAGCACTCACCCGCCCGGGTATGGCTACACCTTC. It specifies CASTHPPGYGYTF.

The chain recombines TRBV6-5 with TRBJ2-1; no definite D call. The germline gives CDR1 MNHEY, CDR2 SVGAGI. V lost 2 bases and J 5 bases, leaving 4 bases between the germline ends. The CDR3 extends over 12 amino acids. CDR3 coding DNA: TGTGCCAGCAGTTACCGGGACAATGAGCAGTTCTTC. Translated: CASSYRDNEQFF.